The clone carrying this T cell receptor (beta chain) was seen only a few times. V gave up 6 bases and J gave up 4 bases; unmatched junction bases: 3. From germline, CDR1 is SNHLY and CDR2 FYNNEI. The CDR3 runs to 13 residues. The data stem from a study of cytomegalovirus exposure and HLA in healthy donors. Vbeta (60) and Jbeta (13) primers were used in the PCR. This table comes from immunoSEQ multiplex PCR, and its TCRdb copy is limited to in-frame clones, with some not included. Of some 190,000 clones in the sample, over 60% were seen once. This TCR came from a woman aged 25 to 39 in good health and CMV-seropositive. V and J are TRBV2 and TRBJ1-5, with TRBD1 identical over 7 bases. The sample was PBMCs. Here the CDR3 DNA reads TGTGCCAGCAGGGGACAGATAAATCAGCCCCAGCATTTT. This translates into CASRGQINQPQHF.